The T cell receptor beta chain described here comes from a study of blood T cell repertoires in COVID-19 (TCRdb year 2020). About the investigation overall: Samples from collaborators originated in the United States, Italy and Spain and spanned both the acute and convalescent phases of COVID-19. Deeply sampled blood TCRbeta repertoires from subjects exposed to, actively infected with, or recovered from COVID-19 were included in the dataset. Sample metadata almost always included a de-identified subject ID, COVID-19 status, age in years and sex. Where HLA class I and class II types were available, the types were taken from metadata supplied by the sample provider, not from assay-based typing. Samples were obtained from the ongoing ImmuneRACE study (first 160 participants) and from over a thousand subjects provided by 6 global collaborators. The prospective study material was composed of cDNA or gDNA derived from T cells, B-cell-depleted T cells, or PBMCs. The repertoires were released in a freely available public database intended as a resource for research on the immune response to SARS-CoV-2.

TCRbeta CDR3 regions were amplified from genomic DNA using the immunoSEQ Assay, a bias-controlled multiplex PCR. In the paper's pipeline: Within the assay, amplification of reference gene primers was used to estimate how many nucleated cells each sample contained. Sequence reads were collapsed and filtered to measure the absolute abundance of every unique TCRbeta CDR3 rearrangement. For each sample, productive Simpson clonality was calculated by taking the square root of Simpson's diversity index across productive rearrangements. The source is immuneACCESS, and TCRdb retained only in-frame sequences with V and J called. Part of the clones is not carried over; for the studies checked, unresolved V genes explain less than half of this, and the remainder is unexplained. V, J and clone size were drawn from that table, and D and trimming were deduced from the DNA. This sample has about 37,000 clones in its table, and approximately 88% of those were observed once. The ten largest account for roughly 6.2% of the sample.

The germline V gene gives CDR1 as MNHEY and CDR2 as SVGAGI. Reading from cysteine to phenylalanine, the CDR3 counts 15 amino acids. Only CDR3 DNA is held: 45 bases, read in frame from base 1. V and J are truncated by 2 bases and 1 base respectively, leaving an intervening sequence of 11 bases. General study outcomes and caveats: The amount of clinical and demographic metadata varied by source and participant and was provided uncurated.

This clone was seen only a few times. Its binding antigen is unknown. Nothing much larger sits one base from this clone, and base qualities are not available. Whole blood was collected in K2EDTA tubes by collaborating institutions according to the institutions' own protocols. For TCRbeta analysis, collaborator samples were shipped as frozen whole blood, as isolated PBMCs, or as DNA extracted from either sample type. Sequences were obtained from peripheral blood. The chain was built from TRBV6-5 and TRBJ1-1, with an unclear D gene assignment. The receptor comes from a human donor in a cohort sampled during active COVID-19. CDR3 region: CASSYRITANTEAFF. The DNA reads as follows: TGTGCCAGCAGTTACCGGATCACAGCGAACACTGAAGCTTTCTTT.